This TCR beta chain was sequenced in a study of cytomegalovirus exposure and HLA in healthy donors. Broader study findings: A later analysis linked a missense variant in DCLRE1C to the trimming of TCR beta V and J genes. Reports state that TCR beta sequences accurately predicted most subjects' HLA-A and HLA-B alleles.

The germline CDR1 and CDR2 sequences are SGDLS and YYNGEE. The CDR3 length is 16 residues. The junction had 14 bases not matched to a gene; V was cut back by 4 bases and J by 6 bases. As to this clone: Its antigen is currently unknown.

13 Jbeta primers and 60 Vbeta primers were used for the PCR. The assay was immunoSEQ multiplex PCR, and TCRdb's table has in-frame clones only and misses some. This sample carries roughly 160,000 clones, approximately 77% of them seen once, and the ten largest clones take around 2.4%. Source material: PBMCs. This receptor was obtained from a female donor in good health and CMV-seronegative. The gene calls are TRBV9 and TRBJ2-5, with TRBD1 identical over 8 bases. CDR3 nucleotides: TGTGCCAGCAGCCCCGGACAGGGTGGGGGTGAGCAGACCCAGTACTTC. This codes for CASSPGQGGGEQTQYF. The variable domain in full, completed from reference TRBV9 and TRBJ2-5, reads DSGVTQTPKHLITATGQRVTLRCSPRSGDLSVYWYQQSLDQGLQFLIQYYNGEERAKGNILERFSAQQFPDLHSELNLSSLELGDSALYFCASSPGQGGGEQTQYFGPGTRLLVL.